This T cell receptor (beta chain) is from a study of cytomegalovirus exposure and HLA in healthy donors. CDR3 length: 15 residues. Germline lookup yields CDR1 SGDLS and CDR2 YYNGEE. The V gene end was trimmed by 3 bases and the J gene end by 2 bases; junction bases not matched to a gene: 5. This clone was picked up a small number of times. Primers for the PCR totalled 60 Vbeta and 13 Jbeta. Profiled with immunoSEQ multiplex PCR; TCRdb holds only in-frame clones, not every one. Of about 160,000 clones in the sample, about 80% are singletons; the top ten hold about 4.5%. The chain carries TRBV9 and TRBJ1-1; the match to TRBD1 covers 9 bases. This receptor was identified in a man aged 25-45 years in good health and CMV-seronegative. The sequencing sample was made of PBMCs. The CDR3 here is CASSGPGQGNTEAFF. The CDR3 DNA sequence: TGTGCCAGCAGCGGTCCGGGACAGGGTAACACTGAAGCTTTCTTT.